This T cell receptor beta chain was recovered during a study of siplizumab effects on memory and regulatory T cells. In germline, CDR1 is SGHAT, CDR2 FQNNGV. This CDR3 comprises 12 residues. The V and J ends lost 3 bases and 4 bases respectively, with 4 bases between them. Each sample contributed around 1.1 x 10^5 TCR templates to the assay. Produced via immunoSEQ multiplex PCR; TCRdb's table is partial and in-frame only. The table shows 100,000 to 120,000 clones, with around 90% occurring only once. Source material: CD4+ T cells sorted from blood. This receptor was taken from a human donor in good health. This chain uses TRBV11-2 with TRBJ1-5; no firm D call. CDR3 protein: CASSFSNQPQHF. In DNA, the CDR3 is TGTGCCAGCAGCTTCTCGAATCAGCCCCAGCATTTT.